What follows is one T cell receptor (beta chain) and its context. The data originate from a study of blood T cell repertoires in COVID-19. V was pared by 5 bases and J by 5 bases, with 11 bases of the junction left unmatched. The CDR3 is 16 residues long. The germline V gene encodes CDR1 SNHLY and CDR2 FYNNEI. The protocol was immunoSEQ multiplex PCR, while the TCRdb copy is restricted to in-frame clones and leaves out a portion. The top ten clones hold less than 7.5% of a sample with about 200,000 clones, approximately 88% of them seen once. Sequencing was carried out using peripheral blood. The TCR originated in a man aged 55 to 69 who had recovered from COVID-19. This chain uses TRBV2 with TRBJ1-4, with TRBD1 matching 7 bases. The CDR3 DNA reads TGTGCCAGCAGTCGATATCCGACAGGGCTAAATGAAAAACTGTTTTTT. Amino acid sequence: CASSRYPTGLNEKLFF.